These 17 T cell receptor beta chains share one sample of origin, sequenced in a study of beta chain features in type 1 diabetes (dated by TCRdb to between 2017 and 2018). Here is what the overall study found, with its caveats: In all four CD4+ subsets, TCRB CDR3 length was moderately but significantly shorter in type 1 diabetes patients.

Library preparation was by the immunoSEQ multiplex PCR assay. The entire amount of isolated RNA was reverse transcribed using the High Capacity cDNA Reverse Transcription Kit, so the sequenced TCRB transcripts were expressed ones. TCRdb limited this immuneACCESS table to in-frame rearrangements with V and J called. A share of clones is missing; checked studies link under half to unresolved V genes, and the rest is unexplained. The sample table contains some 240,000 clones; only one count was recorded for 16% of them. The ten largest clones capture approximately 0.086% of the sample. Antigens for these TCRs are unknown. Sequencing used naive CD4+ T cells from blood. Read against the paper, the sample's cell subset or site label means: true naive CD4+ T cells. These receptors all come from a man aged 25-40 years with type 1 diabetes.

This clone showed up just a few times. The CDR3 protein is CASSLSPSYEQYF. The CDR3 DNA reads TGCGCCAGCAGCTTGTCACCGTCCTACGAGCAGTACTTC. The chain combines TRBV5-1 with TRBJ2-7; unclear D gene. CDR1 and CDR2 from the germline V gene are SGHRS and YFSETQ. V was cut by 1 base and J by 1 base, with 6 bases left in between. This CDR3 has 13 residues.

This clone was picked up a small number of times. The V gene is TRBV7-2, the J gene TRBJ2-7; either TRBD1 or TRBD2 may supply D (6 bases each). Looked up from germline, CDR1 is SGHTA and CDR2 is FQGNSA. Trimming removed 5 bases at V and 5 bases at J, with 13 bases between. The CDR3 has 13 amino acids. This chain's CDR3 is CASSPRRGDEQYF. For the CDR3, the DNA is TGTGCCAGCAGCCCCCGAAGGGGGGACGAGCAGTACTTC.

CDR3 amino acids: CATSPRSGYNEQFF. For the CDR3, the DNA is TGTGCCACCAGCCCCCGGAGCGGATACAATGAGCAGTTCTTC. This rearrangement joins TRBV15 to TRBJ2-1, with D possibly TRBD2 on 5 matching bases. The CDR3 is 14 amino acids. Germline V lookup: CDR1 LNHNV, CDR2 YYDKDF (reference sequence). The V end lost 5 bases, the J end lost 4 bases, and 12 bases lay between the germline ends.

This clone was seen more than once but under ten times. The rearrangement uses TRBV7-9 and TRBJ2-3; D unclear. Germline V gene lookup returns CDR1 SEHNR and CDR2 FQNEAQ (reference sequence). The CDR3 runs 13 residues. V was pared by 8 bases and J by 3 bases, with 12 bases between. The CDR3 nucleotides are TGTGCCAGCGGAGTTCCCGGGACAGATACGCAGTATTTT. Residues: CASGVPGTDTQYF.

In this sample, this clone turned up a few times. The rearrangement links TRBV7-9 to TRBJ2-3; D gene ambiguous. The CDR3 is made up of 14 amino acids. V was cut by 0 bases and J by 0 bases, with 4 bases left in between. From germline, CDR1 is SEHNR and CDR2 FQNEAQ (reference sequence). DNA of the CDR3: TGTGCCAGCAGCTTAGCGGATAGCACAGATACGCAGTATTTT. Protein product: CASSLADSTDTQYF.

The chain links TRBV10-3 to TRBJ2-3; no definite D call. The germline V gene encodes CDR1 ENHRY and CDR2 SYGVKD. V was trimmed by 3 bases and J by 4 bases, leaving 8 bases between them. The CDR3 spans 13 residues. CDR3 sequence reads: CAISDTNADTQYF. CDR3 nucleotides: TGTGCCATCAGTGACACCAACGCAGATACGCAGTATTTT.

This clone appeared a few times. This chain connects TRBV28 to TRBJ2-5; TRBD1 matches 8 bases. CDR3 size: 13 residues. Trimming took 8 bases from V and 8 from J; bases not matched to a gene: 10. Germline CDR1 reads MDHEN; CDR2 reads SYDVKM. This CDR3 is CASENGQGVTQYF. In DNA, the CDR3 is TGTGCCAGCGAGAACGGACAGGGTGTCACCCAGTACTTC.

Worth noting for this clone: Lacking the conserved final phenylalanine or tryptophan, this CDR3 likely reflects a read error. The rearrangement joins TRBV29-1 to TRBJ1-4, with D unclear. The germline CDR1 and CDR2 sequences are SQVTM and ANQGSEA. The germline V and J ends were trimmed by 7 bases and 8 bases, with 14 bases remaining between them. CDR3 size: 12 residues. CDR3 DNA: TGCAGCGCCCGGGATGAGGGCGAAAAACTGTTTCTT. Its protein product is CSARDEGEKLFL.

V is TRBV9 and J is TRBJ2-7, with D unresolved. The germline gives CDR1 SGDLS, CDR2 YYNGEE. Trimming removed 2 bases from V and 7 bases from J, with 7 bases in between. The CDR3 consists of 11 residues. The CDR3 nucleotides are TGTGCCAGCAGCGTGGAACAAGAGCAGTACTTC. Its protein is CASSVEQEQYF.

The chain employs TRBV15 and TRBJ2-4; no clear D gene. The germline V and J ends were trimmed by 0 bases and 4 bases, with 4 bases remaining between them. The CDR3 has 13 residues. Germline lookup yields CDR1 LNHNV and CDR2 YYDKDF (reference sequence). DNA of the CDR3: TGTGCCACCAGCAGAGATCGAAAAAACATTCAGTACTTC. Amino acid sequence: CATSRDRKNIQYF.

This clone has just a few counts. The rearrangement uses TRBV2 and TRBJ2-5; possible D gene TRBD1, 6 bases. Germline V gene lookup returns CDR1 SNHLY and CDR2 FYNNEI. This CDR3 is built from 13 residues. With 6 bases removed from V and 2 bases from J, the gap between germline ends came to 10 bases. The CDR3, as DNA: TGTGCCAGCAGCAACAGGGTTCAAGAGACCCAGTACTTC. Encoded protein: CASSNRVQETQYF.

The CDR3, as DNA: TGTGCCAGCAGCTTGTACAGGGGAGCTAATGAAAAACTGTTTTTT. Its translation: CASSLYRGANEKLFF. The chain recombines TRBV9 with TRBJ1-4; 7 nucleotides align to TRBD1. V trimming: 4 bases; J trimming: 3 bases; junction bases outside the gene matches: 6. Germline V lookup: CDR1 SGDLS, CDR2 YYNGEE. This CDR3 has 15 residues. The full variable domain, rest sourced from reference TRBV9 and TRBJ1-4, is DSGVTQTPKHLITATGQRVTLRCSPRSGDLSVYWYQQSLDQGLQFLIQYYNGEERAKGNILERFSAQQFPDLHSELNLSSLELGDSALYFCASSLYRGANEKLFFGSGTQLSVL.

This clone has only a few counts. The chain uses TRBV30 and TRBJ1-5; possibly TRBD1 for D (6 bases). The V and J ends lost 4 bases and 4 bases respectively, with 11 bases between them. Germline CDR1 and CDR2: GTSNPN and SVGIG (reference sequence). The CDR3 is 13 residues long. Here the CDR3 reads CAWTTGNNQPQHF. The DNA for the CDR3 is TGTGCCTGGACCACAGGGAATAATCAGCCCCAGCATTTT.

The V call is TRBV30, the J call TRBJ1-1, with TRBD1 as a possible D gene (5 bases). The CDR3 covers 13 residues. Germline values: CDR1 GTSNPN, CDR2 SVGIG (reference sequence). V lost 4 bases and J 1 base, leaving 10 bases between the germline ends. The chain's CDR3 is CAWTGGTNTEAFF. CDR3 sequence (DNA): TGTGCCTGGACTGGAGGGACGAACACTGAAGCTTTCTTT. Together with reference TRBV30 and TRBJ1-1, the CDR3 gives the full variable domain: SQTIHQWPATLVQPVGSPLSLECTVEGTSNPNLYWYRQAAGRGLQLLFYSVGIGQISSEVPQNLSASRPQDRQFILSSKKLLLSDSGFYLCAWTGGTNTEAFFGQGTRLTVV.

This clone was counted between two and nine times. CDR3 sequence: CAWSTGRQPQHF. CDR3 nucleotides: TGTGCCTGGAGTACGGGGCGTCAGCCCCAGCATTTT. The chain uses TRBV30 and TRBJ1-5; D might be TRBD1 (5 bases). Germline V gene lookup returns CDR1 GTSNPN and CDR2 SVGIG (reference sequence). This CDR3 is 12 amino acids long. Trimming cost V 2 bases and J 6 bases, with 8 bases left between them.

In regard to this clone: The sample has other DNA sequences that encode this CDR3 too. The J gene is TRBJ2-5, the V gene TRBV29-1, with 10 bases aligning to TRBD1. Germline CDR1 and CDR2: SQVTM and ANQGSEA. The CDR3 sequence is 12 residues long. With V trimmed by 7 bases and J by 5 bases, 4 bases remained unmatched. DNA of the CDR3: TGCAGCGCCCGACAGGGGGCGGAGACCCAGTACTTC. Amino acids: CSARQGAETQYF.

The chain links TRBV2 to TRBJ2-5, with TRBD1 as a possible D gene (5 bases). V shed 5 bases and J shed 4 bases, with 11 bases lying between them. The V gene's germline CDR1 is SNHLY and CDR2 FYNNEI. The CDR3 runs 13 residues. The CDR3 nucleotides read TGTGCCAGCAGTCTGACAGTTGTAGAGACCCAGTACTTC. Residues: CASSLTVVETQYF.